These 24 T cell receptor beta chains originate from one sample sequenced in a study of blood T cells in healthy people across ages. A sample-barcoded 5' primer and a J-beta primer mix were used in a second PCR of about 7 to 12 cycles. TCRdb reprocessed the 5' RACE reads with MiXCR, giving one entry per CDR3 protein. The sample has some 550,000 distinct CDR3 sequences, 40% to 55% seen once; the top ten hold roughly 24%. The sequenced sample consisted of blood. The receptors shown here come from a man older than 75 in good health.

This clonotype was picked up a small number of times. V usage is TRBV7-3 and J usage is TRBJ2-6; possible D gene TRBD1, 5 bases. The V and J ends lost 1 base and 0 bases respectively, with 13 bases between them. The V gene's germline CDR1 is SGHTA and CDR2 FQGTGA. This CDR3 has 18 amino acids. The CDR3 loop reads CASSLRSGLSSGANVLTF. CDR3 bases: TGTGCCAGCAGCTTAAGGTCAGGGCTGAGCTCTGGGGCCAACGTCCTGACTTTC. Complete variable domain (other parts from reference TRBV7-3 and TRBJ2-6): GAGVSQTPSNKVTEKGKYVELRCDPISGHTALYWYRQSLGQGPEFLIYFQGTGAADDSGLPNDRFFAVRPEGSVSTLKIQRTERGDSAVYLCASSLRSGLSSGANVLTFGAGSRLTVL.

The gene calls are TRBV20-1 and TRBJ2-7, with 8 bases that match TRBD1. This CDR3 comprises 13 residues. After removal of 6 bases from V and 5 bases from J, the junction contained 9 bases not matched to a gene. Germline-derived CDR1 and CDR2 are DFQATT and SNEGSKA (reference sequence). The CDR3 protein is CSATGDRWNEQYF. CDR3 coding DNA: TGCAGTGCCACCGGGGACAGGTGGAACGAGCAGTACTTC.

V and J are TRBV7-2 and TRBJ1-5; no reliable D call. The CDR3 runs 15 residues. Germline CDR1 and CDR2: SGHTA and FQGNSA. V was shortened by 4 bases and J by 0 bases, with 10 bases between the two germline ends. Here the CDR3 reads CASSSDGRSNQPQHF. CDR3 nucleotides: TGTGCCAGCAGCTCGGACGGTCGTAGCAATCAGCCCCAGCATTTT.

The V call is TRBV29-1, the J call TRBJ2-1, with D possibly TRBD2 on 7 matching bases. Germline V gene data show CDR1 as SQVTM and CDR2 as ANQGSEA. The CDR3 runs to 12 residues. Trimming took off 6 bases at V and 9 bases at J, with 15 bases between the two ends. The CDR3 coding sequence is TGCAGCGTGAGGGGGGGTCCGGCTGAGCAGTTCTTC. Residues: CSVRGGPAEQFF.

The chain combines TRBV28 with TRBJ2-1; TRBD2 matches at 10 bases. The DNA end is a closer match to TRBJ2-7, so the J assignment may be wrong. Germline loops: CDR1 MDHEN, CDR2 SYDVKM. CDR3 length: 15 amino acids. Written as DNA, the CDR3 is TGTGCCAGCAGACTAGCGGGGCCCTTCTACAATGAGCAGTACTTC. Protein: CASRLAGPFYNEQYF.

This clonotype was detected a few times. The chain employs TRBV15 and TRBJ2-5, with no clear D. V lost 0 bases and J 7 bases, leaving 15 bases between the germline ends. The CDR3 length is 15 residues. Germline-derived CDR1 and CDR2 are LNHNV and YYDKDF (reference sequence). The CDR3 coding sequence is TGTGCCACCAGCAGAGATCTGGAACTGGGCAGGACCCAGTACTTC. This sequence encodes CATSRDLELGRTQYF. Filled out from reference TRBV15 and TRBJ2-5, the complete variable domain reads DAMVIQNPRYQVTQFGKPVTLSCSQTLNHNVMYWYQQKSSQAPKLLFHYYDKDFNNEADTPDNFQSRRPNTSFCFLDIRSPGLGDTAMYLCATSRDLELGRTQYFGPGTRLLVL.

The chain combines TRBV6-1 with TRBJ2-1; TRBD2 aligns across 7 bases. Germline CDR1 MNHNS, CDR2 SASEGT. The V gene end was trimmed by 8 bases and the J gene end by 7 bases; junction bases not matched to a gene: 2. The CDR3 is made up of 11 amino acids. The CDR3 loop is CASRGVNEQFF. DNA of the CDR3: TGTGCCAGCCGGGGGGTAAATGAGCAGTTCTTC.

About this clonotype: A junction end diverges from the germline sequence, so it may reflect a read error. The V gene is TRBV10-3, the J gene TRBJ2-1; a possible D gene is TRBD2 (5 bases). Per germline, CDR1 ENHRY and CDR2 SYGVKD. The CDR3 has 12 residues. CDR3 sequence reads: CPISTRAGEQFF. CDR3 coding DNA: TGTCCCATCAGCACTAGGGCTGGGGAGCAGTTCTTC.

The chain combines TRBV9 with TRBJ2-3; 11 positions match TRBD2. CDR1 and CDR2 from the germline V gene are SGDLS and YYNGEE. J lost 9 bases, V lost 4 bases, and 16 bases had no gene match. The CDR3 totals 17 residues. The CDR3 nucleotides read TGTGCCAGCAGCCCCTCCGGGACTAGCGGCGCAGGGGGGACGCAGTATTTT. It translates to CASSPSGTSGAGGTQYF.

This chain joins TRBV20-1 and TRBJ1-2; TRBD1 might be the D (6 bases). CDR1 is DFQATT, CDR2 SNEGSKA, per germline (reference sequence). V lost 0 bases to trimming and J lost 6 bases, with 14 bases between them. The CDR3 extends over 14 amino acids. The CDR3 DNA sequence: TGCAGTGCTAGAGATTGGGGGGCAGGGAATGGCTACACCTTC. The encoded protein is CSARDWGAGNGYTF.

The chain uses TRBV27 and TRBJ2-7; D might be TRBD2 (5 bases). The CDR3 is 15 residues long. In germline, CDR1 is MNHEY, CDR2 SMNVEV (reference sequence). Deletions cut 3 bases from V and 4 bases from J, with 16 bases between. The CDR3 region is CASSLGAPRDYEQYF. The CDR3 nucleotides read TGTGCCAGCAGTTTGGGAGCGCCGAGGGATTACGAGCAGTACTTC.

Written as DNA, the CDR3 is TGTGCCAGCAGCTTGGACTCTGGAAACACCATATATTTT. It specifies CASSLDSGNTIYF. V and J are TRBV7-2 and TRBJ1-3; no reliable D call. The CDR3 covers 13 residues. CDR1 and CDR2 from the germline V gene are SGHTA and FQGNSA. Trimming stripped 3 bases from V and 0 bases from J, with 3 bases between.

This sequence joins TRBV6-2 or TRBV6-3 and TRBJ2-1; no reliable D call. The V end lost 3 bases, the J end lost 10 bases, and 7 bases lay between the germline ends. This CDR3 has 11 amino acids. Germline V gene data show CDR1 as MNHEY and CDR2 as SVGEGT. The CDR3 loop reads CASSYFREQFF. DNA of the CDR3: TGTGCCAGCAGTTATTTCCGGGAGCAGTTCTTC.

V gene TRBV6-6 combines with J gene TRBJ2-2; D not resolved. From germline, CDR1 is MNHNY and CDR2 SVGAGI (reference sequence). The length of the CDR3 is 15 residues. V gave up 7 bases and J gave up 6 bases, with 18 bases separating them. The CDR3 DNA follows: TGTGCCAGCAACATACCCCGACAAGGACCCGGGGAGCTGTTTTTT. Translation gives CASNIPRQGPGELFF.

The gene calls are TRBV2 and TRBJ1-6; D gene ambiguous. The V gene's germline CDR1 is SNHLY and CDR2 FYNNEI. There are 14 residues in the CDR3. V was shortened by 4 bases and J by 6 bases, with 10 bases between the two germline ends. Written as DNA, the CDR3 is TGTGCCAGCAGTGCCGAGGCAGTTAATTCACCCCTCCACTTT. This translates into CASSAEAVNSPLHF. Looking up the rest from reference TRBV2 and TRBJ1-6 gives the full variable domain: EPEVTQTPSHQVTQMGQEVILRCVPISNHLYFYWYRQILGQKVEFLVSFYNNEISEKSEIFDDQFSVERPDGSNFTLKIRSTKLEDSAMYFCASSAEAVNSPLHFGNGTRLTVT.

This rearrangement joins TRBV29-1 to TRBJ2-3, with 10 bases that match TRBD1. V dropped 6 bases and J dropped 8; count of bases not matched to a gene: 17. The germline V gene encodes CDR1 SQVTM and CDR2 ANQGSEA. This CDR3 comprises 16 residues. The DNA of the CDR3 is TGCAGCGTCACGGGCCCGGGACAGGGGTTTTCTGGTACGCAGTATTTT. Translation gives CSVTGPGQGFSGTQYF.

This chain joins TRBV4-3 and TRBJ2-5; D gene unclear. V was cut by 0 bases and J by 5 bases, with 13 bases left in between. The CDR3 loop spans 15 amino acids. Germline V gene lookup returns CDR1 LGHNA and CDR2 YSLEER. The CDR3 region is CASSQDLGWAETQYF. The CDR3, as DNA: TGCGCCAGCAGCCAAGATCTTGGCTGGGCGGAGACCCAGTACTTC.

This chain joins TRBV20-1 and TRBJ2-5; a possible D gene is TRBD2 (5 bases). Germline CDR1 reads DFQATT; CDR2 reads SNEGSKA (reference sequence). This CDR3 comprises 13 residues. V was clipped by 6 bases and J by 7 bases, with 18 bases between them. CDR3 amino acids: CSAPGLVGGTQYF. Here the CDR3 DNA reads TGCAGTGCCCCCGGACTCGTCGGAGGGACCCAGTACTTC.

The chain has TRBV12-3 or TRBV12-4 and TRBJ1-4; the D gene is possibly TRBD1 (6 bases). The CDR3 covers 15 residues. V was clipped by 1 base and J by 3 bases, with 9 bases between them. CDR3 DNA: TGTGCCAGCAGTTTAGGACAGGTCCCTAATGAAAAACTGTTTTTT. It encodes CASSLGQVPNEKLFF.

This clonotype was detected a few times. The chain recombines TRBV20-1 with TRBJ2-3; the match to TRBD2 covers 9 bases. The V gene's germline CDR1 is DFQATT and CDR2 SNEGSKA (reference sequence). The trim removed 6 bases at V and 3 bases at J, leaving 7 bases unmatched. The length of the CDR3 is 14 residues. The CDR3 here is CSALLAGLTDTQYF. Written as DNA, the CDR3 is TGCAGTGCGCTGCTAGCGGGGTTGACAGATACGCAGTATTTT.

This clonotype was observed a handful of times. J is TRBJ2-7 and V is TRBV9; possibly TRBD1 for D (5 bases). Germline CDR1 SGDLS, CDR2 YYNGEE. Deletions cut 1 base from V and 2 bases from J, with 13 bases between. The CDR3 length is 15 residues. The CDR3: CASSVSWGTTYEQYF. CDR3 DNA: TGTGCCAGCAGCGTATCTTGGGGCACAACCTACGAGCAGTACTTC.

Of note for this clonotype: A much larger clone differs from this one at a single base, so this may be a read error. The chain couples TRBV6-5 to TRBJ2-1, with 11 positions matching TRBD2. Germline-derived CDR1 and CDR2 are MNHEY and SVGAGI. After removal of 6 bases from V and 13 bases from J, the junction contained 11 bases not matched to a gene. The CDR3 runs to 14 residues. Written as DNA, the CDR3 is TGTGCCAGCAGGATGGGACTAGCGGAAAAGACCCAGTTCTTC. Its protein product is CASRMGLAEKTQFF.

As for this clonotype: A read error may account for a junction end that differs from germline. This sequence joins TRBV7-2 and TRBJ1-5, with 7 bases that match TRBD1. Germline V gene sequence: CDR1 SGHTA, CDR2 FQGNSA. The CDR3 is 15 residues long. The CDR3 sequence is CAGSLDRAGNQPQHF. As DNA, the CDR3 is TGTGCCGGCAGCCTCGACAGGGCGGGAAATCAGCCCCAGCATTTT.

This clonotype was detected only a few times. This chain's CDR3 is CSAATEGAYEQYF. The CDR3 DNA sequence: TGCAGTGCTGCGACGGAAGGGGCCTACGAGCAGTACTTC. The chain has TRBV20-1 and TRBJ2-7; D possibly corresponds to TRBD1 (5 bases). The CDR3 extends over 13 amino acids. Deletions cut 5 bases from V and 2 bases from J, with 13 bases between. The germline V gene has CDR1 DFQATT and CDR2 SNEGSKA (reference sequence).